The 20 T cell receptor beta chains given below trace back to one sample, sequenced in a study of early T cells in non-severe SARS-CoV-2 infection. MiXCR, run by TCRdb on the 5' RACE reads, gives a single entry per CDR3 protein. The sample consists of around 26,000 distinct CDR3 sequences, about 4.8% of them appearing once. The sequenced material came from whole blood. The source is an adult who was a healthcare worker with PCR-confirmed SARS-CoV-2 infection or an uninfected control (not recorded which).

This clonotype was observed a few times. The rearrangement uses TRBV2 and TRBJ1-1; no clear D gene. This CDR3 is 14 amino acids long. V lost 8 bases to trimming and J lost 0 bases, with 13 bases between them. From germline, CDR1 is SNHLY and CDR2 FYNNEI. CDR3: CASALRYVNTEAFF. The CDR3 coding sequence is TGTGCCAGCGCCCTAAGATATGTGAACACTGAAGCTTTCTTT.

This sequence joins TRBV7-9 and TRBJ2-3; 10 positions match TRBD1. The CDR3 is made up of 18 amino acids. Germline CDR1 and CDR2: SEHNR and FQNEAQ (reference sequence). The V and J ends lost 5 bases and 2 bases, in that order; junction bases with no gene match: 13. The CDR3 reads CASSRLGQGNSNTDTQYF. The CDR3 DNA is TGTGCCAGCAGCCGGTTGGGACAGGGGAATTCTAACACAGATACGCAGTATTTT.

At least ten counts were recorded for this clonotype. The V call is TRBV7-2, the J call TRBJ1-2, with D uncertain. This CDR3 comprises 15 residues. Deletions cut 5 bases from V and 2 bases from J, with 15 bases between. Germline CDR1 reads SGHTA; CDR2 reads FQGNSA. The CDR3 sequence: CASSLRTVRNYGYTF. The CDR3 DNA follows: TGTGCCAGCAGCCTACGGACGGTTCGAAACTATGGCTACACCTTC.

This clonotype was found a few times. The CDR3 nucleotides read TGCGCCAGCAGCCAAGACTGGCTAGCGGGCCCCTACGAGCAGTACTTC. Protein: CASSQDWLAGPYEQYF. The genes are TRBV4-1 and TRBJ2-7; TRBD2 matches at 8 bases. The CDR3 covers 16 residues. Germline loops: CDR1 MGHRA, CDR2 YSYEKL. The trim removed 0 bases at V and 2 bases at J, leaving 6 bases unmatched.

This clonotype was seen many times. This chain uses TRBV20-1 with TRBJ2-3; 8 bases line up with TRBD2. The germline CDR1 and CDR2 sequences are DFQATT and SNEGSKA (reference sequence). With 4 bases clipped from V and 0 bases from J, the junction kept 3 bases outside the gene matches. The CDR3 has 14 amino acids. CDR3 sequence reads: CSATRGGSTDTQYF. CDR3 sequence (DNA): TGCAGTGCTACCCGGGGGGGCAGCACAGATACGCAGTATTTT.

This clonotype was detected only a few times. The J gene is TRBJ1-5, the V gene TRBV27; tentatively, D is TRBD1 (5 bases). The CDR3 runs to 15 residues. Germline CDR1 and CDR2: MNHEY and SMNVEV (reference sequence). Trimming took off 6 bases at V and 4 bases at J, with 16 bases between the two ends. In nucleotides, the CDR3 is TGTGCCAGCAGCCCCAGGGTTTCGGGGAATCAGCCCCAGCATTTT. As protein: CASSPRVSGNQPQHF.

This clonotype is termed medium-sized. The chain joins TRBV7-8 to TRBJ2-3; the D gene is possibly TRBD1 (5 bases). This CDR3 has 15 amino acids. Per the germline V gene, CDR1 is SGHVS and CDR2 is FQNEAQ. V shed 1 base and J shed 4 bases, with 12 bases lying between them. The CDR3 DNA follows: TGTGCCAGCAGCTTAGTTAATAGCAGGGCAGATACGCAGTATTTT. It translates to CASSLVNSRADTQYF.

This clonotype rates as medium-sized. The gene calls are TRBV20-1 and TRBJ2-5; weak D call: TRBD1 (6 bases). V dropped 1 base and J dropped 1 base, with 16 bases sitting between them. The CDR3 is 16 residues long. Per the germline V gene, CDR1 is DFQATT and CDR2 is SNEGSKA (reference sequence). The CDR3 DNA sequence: TGCAGTGCTAGAGCCGCAGGGGCCACCCCCCAAGAGACCCAGTACTTC. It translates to CSARAAGATPQETQYF.

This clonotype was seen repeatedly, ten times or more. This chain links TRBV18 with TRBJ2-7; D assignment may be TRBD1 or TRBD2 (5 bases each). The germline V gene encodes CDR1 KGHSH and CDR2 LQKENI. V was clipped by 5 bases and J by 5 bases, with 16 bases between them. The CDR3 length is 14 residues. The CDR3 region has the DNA TGTGCCAGCTCAGGGCGGCAGGGTAGCGACGAGCAGTACTTC. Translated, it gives CASSGRQGSDEQYF.

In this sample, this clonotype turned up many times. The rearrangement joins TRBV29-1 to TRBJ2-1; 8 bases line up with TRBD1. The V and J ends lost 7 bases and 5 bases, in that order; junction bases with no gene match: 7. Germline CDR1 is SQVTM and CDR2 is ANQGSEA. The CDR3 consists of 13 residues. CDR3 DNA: TGCAGCGACCGGACAGGGTCTCACAATGAGCAGTTCTTC. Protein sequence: CSDRTGSHNEQFF.

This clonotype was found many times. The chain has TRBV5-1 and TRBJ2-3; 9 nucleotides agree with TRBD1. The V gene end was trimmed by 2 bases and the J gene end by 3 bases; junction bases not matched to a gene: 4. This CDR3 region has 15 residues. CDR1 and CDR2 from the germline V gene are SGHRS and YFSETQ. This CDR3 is CASSFGTGITDTQYF. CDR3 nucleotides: TGCGCCAGCAGCTTTGGGACAGGGATTACAGATACGCAGTATTTT.

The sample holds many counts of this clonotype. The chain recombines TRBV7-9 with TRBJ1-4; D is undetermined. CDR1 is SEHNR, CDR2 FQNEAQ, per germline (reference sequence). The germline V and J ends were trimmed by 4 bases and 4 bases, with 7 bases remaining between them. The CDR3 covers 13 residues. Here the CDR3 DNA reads TGTGCCAGCAGCTCCTATGTTAATGAAAAACTGTTTTTT. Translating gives CASSSYVNEKLFF.

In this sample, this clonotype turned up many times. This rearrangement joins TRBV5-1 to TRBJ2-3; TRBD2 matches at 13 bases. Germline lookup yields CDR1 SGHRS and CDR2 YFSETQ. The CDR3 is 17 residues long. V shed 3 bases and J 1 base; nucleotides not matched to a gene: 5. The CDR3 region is CASSSAGLAGGTDTQYF. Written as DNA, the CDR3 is TGCGCCAGCAGCTCCGCCGGACTAGCGGGAGGCACAGATACGCAGTATTTT.

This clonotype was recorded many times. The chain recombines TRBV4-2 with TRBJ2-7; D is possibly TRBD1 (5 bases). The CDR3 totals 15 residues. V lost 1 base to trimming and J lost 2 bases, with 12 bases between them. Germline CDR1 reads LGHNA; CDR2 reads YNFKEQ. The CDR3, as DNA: TGTGCCAGCAGCCAAGTAGCTCTAGGGGCCTACGAGCAGTACTTC. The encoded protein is CASSQVALGAYEQYF.

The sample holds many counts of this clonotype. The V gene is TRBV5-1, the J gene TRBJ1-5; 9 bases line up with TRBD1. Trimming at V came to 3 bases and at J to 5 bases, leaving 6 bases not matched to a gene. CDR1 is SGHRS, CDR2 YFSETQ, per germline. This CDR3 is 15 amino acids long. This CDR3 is CASSSTTGGDQPQHF. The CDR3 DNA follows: TGCGCCAGCAGCTCAACCACAGGGGGCGATCAGCCCCAGCATTTT.

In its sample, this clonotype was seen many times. CDR3 sequence (DNA): TGTGCCAGCAGTTACTCTGACAGGGGGAAAGACGAGCAGTACTTC. Its protein is CASSYSDRGKDEQYF. V is TRBV6-5 and J is TRBJ2-7; 9 nucleotides agree with TRBD1. Germline-derived CDR1 and CDR2 are MNHEY and SVGAGI. The CDR3 runs 15 residues. V was clipped by 0 bases and J by 5 bases; unmatched bases: 5.

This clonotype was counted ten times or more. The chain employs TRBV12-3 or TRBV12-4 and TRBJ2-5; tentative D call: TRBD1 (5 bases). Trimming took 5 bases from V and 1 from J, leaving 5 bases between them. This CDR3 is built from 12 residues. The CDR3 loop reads CASSQGQETQYF. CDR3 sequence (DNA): TGTGCCAGCAGTCAGGGCCAAGAGACCCAGTACTTC.

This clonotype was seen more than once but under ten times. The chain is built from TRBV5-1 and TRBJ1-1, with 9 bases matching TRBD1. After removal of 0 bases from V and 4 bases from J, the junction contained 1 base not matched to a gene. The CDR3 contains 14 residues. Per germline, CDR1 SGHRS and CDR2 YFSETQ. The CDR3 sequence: CASSLETGGTEAFF. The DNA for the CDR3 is TGCGCCAGCAGCTTGGAGACAGGGGGCACTGAAGCTTTCTTT.

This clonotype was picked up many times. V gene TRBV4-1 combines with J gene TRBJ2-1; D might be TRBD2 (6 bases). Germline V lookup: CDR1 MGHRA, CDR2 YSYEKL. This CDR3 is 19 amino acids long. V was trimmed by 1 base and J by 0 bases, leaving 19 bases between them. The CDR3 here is CASSQVGLASKSSYNEQFF. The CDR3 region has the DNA TGCGCCAGCAGCCAAGTGGGGCTAGCGAGTAAAAGCTCCTACAATGAGCAGTTCTTC.

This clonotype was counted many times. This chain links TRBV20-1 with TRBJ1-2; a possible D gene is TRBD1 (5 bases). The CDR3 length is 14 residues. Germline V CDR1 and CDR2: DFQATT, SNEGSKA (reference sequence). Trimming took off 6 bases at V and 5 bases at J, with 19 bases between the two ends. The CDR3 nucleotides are TGCAGTGCCACGACTAGGGGCAGCCCTTATGGCTACACCTTC. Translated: CSATTRGSPYGYTF.